The subject of this entry is one T cell receptor (beta chain). What it recognizes is unknown. There are 15 residues in the CDR3. Germline CDR1 is SGHDT and CDR2 is YYEEEE. Trimming at V came to 3 bases and at J to 10 bases, leaving 10 bases not matched to a gene. This entry comes from a study of cytomegalovirus exposure and HLA in healthy donors. This PCR relied on a set of 60 Vbeta primers and 13 Jbeta primers. TCRdb keeps only in-frame clones here, not all; method: immunoSEQ multiplex PCR. The table records some 160,000 clones, 70% to 80% of them present only once. Notes on the study in general: When analyzed later, a missense DCLRE1C variant was found to be linked to TCR beta V- and J-gene trimming. An apparent linkage of common viral pathogens to several of the most significant clusters emerged in a later analysis. For most subjects, TCR beta sequences were reported to predict HLA-A and HLA-B alleles with accuracy. Sequence variants that were highly shared formed a cluster that was likely a sequencing artifact.

The TCR sequence derives from a middle-aged woman in good health and CMV-seronegative. Specimen: PBMCs. The chain is built from TRBV5-6 and TRBJ2-1; the match to TRBD2 covers 10 bases. The CDR3 nucleotides read TGTGCCAGCAGCTCCGGTCTAGCGGGAGACAGGGAGCAGTTCTTC. Protein: CASSSGLAGDREQFF.